This entry concerns a single TCR beta chain. Its cognate antigen has yet to be identified. Per-nucleotide qualities are absent, and no much larger clonotype sits a single base away. To prepare the library, 5' RACE was applied. A second about 7 to 12 cycle PCR used a sample-barcoded 5' primer and a J-beta primer mix. A template-switch 5' adaptor carrying 12 random nucleotides introduced a unique molecular identifier onto each TCR beta cDNA molecule. Each sample yielded at least 2.5 million CDR3-containing paired-end reads. All of the RNA was converted into first-strand cDNA using the Mint cDNA synthesis kit, with a TRBC-specific oligonucleotide serving as the primer. After uracil-DNA glycosylase treatment, a first 18-cycle PCR used universal primers M1SS and BC2_uni_R on all cDNA. Per the authors' processing: For normalization, 1 million high-quality reads, each with a distinct molecular identifier, were randomly selected from each sample. Reads with shared molecular identifiers were discarded instead of being binned into consensus sequences. MiTCR, set to a Q25 quality threshold and the strictest error-elimination algorithm, was used for CDR3 identification, clonotype clustering and error correction. A nonparametric unseen species model with Euler transformation was used to estimate lower-bound total TCR beta diversity. TCRdb applied fastp at Q25 and MiXCR to the public reads, then kept only in-frame beta chains. CDR3 protein duplicates are merged, each entry listing the most common genes and DNA. In this record, the V and J calls reflect TCRdb's handling and not the investigators' own analysis. The sample records fewer than 2,000,000 distinct CDR3 sequences, roughly 43% of which are singletons. The top ten clonotypes cover 20% to 25% of the sample.

V trim: 4 bases; J trim: 2 bases; unmatched bases: 10. Its CDR3 holds 17 amino acids, cysteine through phenylalanine. Only the CDR3 DNA stays, 51 bases, in frame from base 1. CDR1 LGHNA and CDR2 YNFKEQ are derived from the germline V gene. The data stem from a study of blood T cells in healthy people across ages (dated by TCRdb to the mid-2010s). About the study as a whole: In model experiments, template switching captured about one uniquely barcoded TCR beta cDNA molecule for every two T cells. The study measured age-related changes in TCR beta repertoire diversity using deep sequencing normalized with unique cDNA molecular identifiers. Four age groups were formed from the donors: young (average roughly 16 years), middle-aged (more than 35), aged (roughly 59) and long-lived (approximately 78). To avoid experimental bias, donors of different ages were randomly spread across the sequencing lanes. Using the same blood draw, the study looked at two additional independent replicas of 1 million unique cDNA reads for two donors, one aged 18 to 29 and the other aged 80 or older.

The donors were under 40 Caucasian individuals from Russia, aged about 6 to 95 years, who were systemically healthy. Approximately 9.7 milliliters of peripheral blood were drawn from each donor into EDTA-treated Vacutainer tubes. Ficoll-Paque density-gradient centrifugation was used to isolate PBMCs, with at least 7 million obtained per sample. Trizol reagent was used to extract total RNA from PBMCs, with at least 6 micrograms per sample. For every donor, flow cytometry on a PBMC aliquot measured the percentage of naive CD45RAhigh/CD27high T cells. The investigation overall reported the following: Conclusive comparison of naive and antigen-experienced compartments was prevented by the profiling of bulk unsorted PBMCs. Observed TCR beta diversity correlated strongly with the percentage of naive T cells measured by flow cytometry. Because donor CMV infection status was unknown, age-related changes in expanded clonotypes were potentially confounded. Observed TCR beta diversity per million T cells fell roughly linearly with age, and a significant reduction was already apparent by age approximately 40. Compared with the aged group, the long-lived group had more naive CD4+ T cells, fewer expanded clones and increased TCR diversity, suggesting age selection. Total diversity estimates from one million sequenced T cells were considered lower bounds and underestimates.

The TCR was taken from a human donor in good health. The V and J segments used are TRBV4-2 and TRBJ2-7, with TRBD1 matching 11 junction bases. Sequenced sample: blood. CDR3 region: CASSLPGQGADPYEQYF. The bases are TGTGCCAGCAGCCTTCCCGGACAGGGGGCGGATCCCTACGAGCAGTACTTC.